The present entry profiles one T cell receptor (beta chain) with its context. Its matching antigen is unknown. The sequence runs out 3 residues before the end of the CDR3; the remainder is reconstructed from the germline J gene. The sample belongs to a study of T cells in women clearing cervical HPV infection. The wider study: Donors had HPV16-related CIN3 or worse; 2 had invasive cancer.

Sequencing was performed with immunoSEQ multiplex PCR; in TCRdb, only in-frame clones are kept and a portion is missing. Recorded for this sample: roughly 30,000 clones. The germline V gene encodes CDR1 SGHTA and CDR2 FQGTGA. The length of the CDR3 is 13 residues. Study results and caveats: Repertoire richness, not evenness, was significantly elevated in CIN3+ cases versus controls.

The chain couples TRBV7-3 to TRBJ1-2, with D unclear. Material for sequencing was blood buffy coat. This clonotype originated in a woman aged 18 to 75 with a cervical HPV16 infection that either progressed to CIN3+ or cleared (not recorded which). The CDR3 bases that were read are TGTGCCAGCAGCCCCGCCAGCACAGATACC. This gives the protein CASSPASTDT. The whole CDR3 protein reads CASSPASTDTYTF.